The 22 T cell receptor beta chains listed next were all sequenced from one sample in a study of neoadjuvant nivolumab and ipilimumab in lung cancer (TCRdb year 2020). This specimen's time point label, per the study, means: pretherapy, before neoadjuvant immune checkpoint inhibitors. Library preparation was by the immunoSEQ multiplex PCR assay. This immuneACCESS table, as held by TCRdb, lists in-frame sequences with V and J called but not all clones. Of the missing ones, under half trace to an unresolved V gene in checked studies; the others have no known cause. The sample contains about 38,000 clones, roughly nine tenths of them found a single time. The ten largest clones capture 2.5% to 3.5% of the sample. The source was peripheral blood, collected before neoadjuvant nivolumab, alone or with ipilimumab. The origin of the receptors is an adult with non-small cell lung cancer.

V is TRBV28 and J is TRBJ2-7, with D possibly called TRBD1 or TRBD2 (5 bases each). Germline-derived CDR1 and CDR2 are MDHEN and SYDVKM. V lost 4 bases to trimming and J lost 3 bases, with 7 bases between them. The CDR3 spans 12 residues. In nucleotides, the CDR3 is TGTGCCAGCAGTTCTGGGGGCTACGAGCAGTACTTC. Its protein is CASSSGGYEQYF.

The chain recombines TRBV5-1 with TRBJ2-2; D uncertain. The V and J ends lost 2 bases and 6 bases respectively, with 8 bases between them. CDR1 and CDR2 (germline): SGHRS, YFSETQ. CDR3 length: 13 amino acids. CDR3 DNA sequence: TGCGCCAGCAGCTTCGGAGAGGCCGGGGAGCTGTTTTTT. Translated, it gives CASSFGEAGELFF.

This chain uses TRBV7-2 with TRBJ2-3; D uncertain. Trimming removed 5 bases from V and 7 bases from J, with 13 bases in between. The CDR3 runs to 13 residues. Germline values: CDR1 SGHTA, CDR2 FQGNSA. The CDR3 loop reads CASSPERAHTQYF. The CDR3, as DNA: TGTGCCAGCAGCCCCGAGAGAGCACATACGCAGTATTTT.

This rearrangement joins TRBV5-4 to TRBJ2-3; possible D gene TRBD2, 6 bases. Trimming took 3 bases from V and 5 from J, leaving 22 bases between them. The CDR3 spans 17 residues. CDR1 and CDR2 from the germline V gene are SGHNT and YYREEE (reference sequence). The CDR3 reads CASSSPTGWEAVDTQYF. CDR3 DNA sequence: TGTGCCAGCAGCTCCCCTACCGGGTGGGAGGCCGTAGATACGCAGTATTTT.

This chain uses TRBV7-2 with TRBJ2-7, with TRBD2 matching 9 bases. The CDR3 sequence is 14 residues long. Germline V gene data show CDR1 as SGHTA and CDR2 as FQGNSA. The V segment lost 2 bases and the J segment 1 base; nucleotides outside the gene matches: 0. The CDR3 here is CASSLTSGSYEQYF. CDR3 DNA sequence: TGTGCCAGCAGCTTAACTAGCGGGTCCTACGAGCAGTACTTC.

This chain joins TRBV11-3 and TRBJ2-1, with 9 bases that match TRBD2. The CDR3 length is 19 residues. Germline values: CDR1 SGHNT, CDR2 YENEEA. The V segment lost 1 base and the J segment 2 bases; nucleotides outside the gene matches: 12. This CDR3 reads CASSLVPKAGLAPYNEQFF. The DNA for the CDR3 is TGTGCCAGCAGCTTAGTTCCCAAAGCAGGACTAGCGCCCTACAATGAGCAGTTCTTC.

This clone was seen only once. V usage is TRBV5-1 and J usage is TRBJ2-7, with D tentatively TRBD2 (5 bases). Trimming removed 0 bases at V and 6 bases at J, with 13 bases between. Germline V lookup: CDR1 SGHRS, CDR2 YFSETQ. This CDR3 is 14 amino acids long. The CDR3 protein is CASSLATGGSEQYF. CDR3 sequence (DNA): TGCGCCAGCAGCTTGGCCACGGGTGGGAGCGAGCAGTACTTC.

In this sample, this clone turned up a few times. This sequence joins TRBV6-5 and TRBJ2-6, with D hard to call. V shed 2 bases and J shed 1 base, with 9 bases lying between them. Germline V CDR1 and CDR2: MNHEY, SVGAGI. The CDR3 totals 16 residues. The DNA of the CDR3 is TGTGCCAGCAGTTACAGAGCAAGATCTGGGGCCAACGTCCTGACTTTC. Amino acid sequence: CASSYRARSGANVLTF.

The chain links TRBV10-2 to TRBJ2-7; TRBD2 aligns across 7 bases. In germline, CDR1 is WSHSY, CDR2 SAAADI. Trimming cost V 3 bases and J 0 bases; bases outside gene matches: 5. The CDR3 consists of 15 residues. The CDR3: CASSEGLVGSYEQYF. In DNA, the CDR3 is TGCGCCAGCAGTGAAGGACTAGTAGGCTCCTACGAGCAGTACTTC.

The chain joins TRBV19 to TRBJ2-5; 12 positions match TRBD1. V trimming: 4 bases; J trimming: 5 bases; junction bases outside the gene matches: 5. CDR1 LNHDA and CDR2 SQIVND come from the germline V gene (reference sequence). The CDR3 consists of 15 residues. CDR3 sequence (DNA): TGTGCCAGTAGTACCGGGACAGGGGGCTACGAGACCCAGTACTTC. Protein: CASSTGTGGYETQYF.

The chain combines TRBV19 with TRBJ2-2, with D perhaps TRBD1 (6 bases). The germline V gene has CDR1 LNHDA and CDR2 SQIVND (reference sequence). The CDR3 is made up of 15 amino acids. V lost 3 bases and J lost 6, with 14 bases in between. The CDR3 region has the DNA TGTGCCAGTAGTATGGTACAGGGTAGGGCCGGGGAGCTGTTTTTT. Its protein product is CASSMVQGRAGELFF. Using reference TRBV19 and TRBJ2-2 for the parts outside the CDR3, the full variable domain is DGGITQSPKYLFRKEGQNVTLSCEQNLNHDAMYWYRQDPGQGLRLIYYSQIVNDFQKGDIAEGYSVSREKKESFPLTVTSAQKNPTAFYLCASSMVQGRAGELFFGEGSRLTVL.

The chain uses TRBV11-2 and TRBJ2-7; 7 bases line up with TRBD1. Germline loops: CDR1 SGHAT, CDR2 FQNNGV. CDR3 size: 13 residues. Trimming removed 5 bases from V and 3 bases from J; junction bases left unmatched: 4. This chain's CDR3 is CASSLRQGYEQYF. The CDR3 DNA reads as TGTGCCAGCAGCCTCCGACAGGGCTACGAGCAGTACTTC.

The CDR3 sequence is CASSSTLGRGETQYF. The CDR3 DNA follows: TGCGCCAGCAGCTCAACACTGGGTCGCGGAGAGACCCAGTACTTC. This chain joins TRBV5-1 and TRBJ2-5; D ambiguous. Trimming took off 3 bases at V and 4 bases at J, with 16 bases between the two ends. Germline CDR1 reads SGHRS; CDR2 reads YFSETQ. CDR3 length: 15 amino acids.

This chain uses TRBV6-5 with TRBJ2-5, with 12 bases aligning to TRBD1. The CDR3 sequence is 15 residues long. CDR1 is MNHEY, CDR2 SVGAGI, per germline. Trimming removed 4 bases from V and 5 bases from J; junction bases left unmatched: 5. CDR3 nucleotide sequence: TGTGCCAGCAGTTTGGGACAGGGGGCGACGGAGACCCAGTACTTC. It translates to CASSLGQGATETQYF.

The CDR3, as DNA: TGTGCCTGGACAAACGCTGAGGGGACCGGGGAGCTGTTTTTT. Its translation: CAWTNAEGTGELFF. The rearrangement links TRBV30 to TRBJ2-2; possibly TRBD1 or TRBD2 for D (5 bases each). The V end was cut by 4 bases, the J end by 5 bases, with 14 bases between. The CDR3 extends over 14 amino acids. Germline CDR1 reads GTSNPN; CDR2 reads SVGIG (reference sequence). The variable domain in full, with the rest retrieved from reference TRBV30 and TRBJ2-2, is SQTIHQWPATLVQPVGSPLSLECTVEGTSNPNLYWYRQAAGRGLQLLFYSVGIGQISSEVPQNLSASRPQDRQFILSSKKLLLSDSGFYLCAWTNAEGTGELFFGEGSRLTVL.

The chain carries TRBV13 and TRBJ1-1; TRBD1 matches at 7 bases. There are 16 residues in the CDR3. Trimming removed 3 bases from V and 1 base from J; junction bases left unmatched: 8. Looked up from germline, CDR1 is PRHDT and CDR2 is FYEKMQ (reference sequence). DNA for the CDR3: TGTGCCAGCAGCTTTTACCGGGACAGAACGAACACTGAAGCTTTCTTT. It translates to CASSFYRDRTNTEAFF.

The genes are TRBV11-2 and TRBJ2-2; D is undetermined. The CDR3 contains 12 residues. The germline CDR1 and CDR2 sequences are SGHAT and FQNNGV. V lost 5 bases, J lost 8 bases, and 9 bases lay in between. The CDR3 DNA follows: TGTGCCAGCAGCCTTAGTCGTGGGGAGCTGTTTTTT. Residues: CASSLSRGELFF.

V is TRBV9 and J is TRBJ2-2, with 7 bases identical to TRBD1. CDR1 is SGDLS and CDR2 is YYNGEE in the germline V gene. J gave up 3 bases and V 1 base, and 3 bases lay outside the gene matches. The CDR3 covers 15 residues. CDR3 sequence reads: CASSVRGHDTGELFF. CDR3 nucleotides: TGTGCCAGCAGCGTAAGGGGGCATGACACCGGGGAGCTGTTTTTT.

The J gene is TRBJ2-5, the V gene TRBV5-4, with 9 bases fitting TRBD2. V shed 4 bases, J shed 6 bases, and the junction held 7 bases outside the gene matches. The CDR3 length is 14 residues. CDR1 and CDR2 from the germline V gene are SGHNT and YYREEE (reference sequence). CDR3 amino acids: CASSLIAGVQTQYF. Here the CDR3 DNA reads TGTGCCAGCAGCCTAATAGCGGGAGTTCAGACCCAGTACTTC.

The chain recombines TRBV7-3 with TRBJ2-7; TRBD1 matches at 10 bases. The V gene end was trimmed by 4 bases and the J gene end by 6 bases; junction bases not matched to a gene: 6. The CDR3 extends over 14 amino acids. In germline, CDR1 is SGHTA, CDR2 FQGTGA. DNA of the CDR3: TGTGCCAGCAGCTGGACAGGGGGAGAAGGCGAGCAGTACTTC. This encodes CASSWTGGEGEQYF.

The chain employs TRBV5-5 and TRBJ2-1, with 8 nucleotides matching TRBD2. Germline CDR1 SGHKS, CDR2 YYEKEE (reference sequence). Losses at the gene ends were 1 base for V and 3 bases for J; bases not matched to a gene: 3. The CDR3 totals 15 residues. The CDR3 is CASSLNSGIYNEQFF. Here the CDR3 DNA reads TGTGCCAGCAGCTTGAATAGCGGGATCTACAATGAGCAGTTCTTC.

This clone appeared a few times. The genes are TRBV30 and TRBJ2-1; the D gene could be TRBD1 or TRBD2 (5 bases each). CDR1 and CDR2 from the germline V gene are GTSNPN and SVGIG (reference sequence). This CDR3 has 15 amino acids. Deletions cut 4 bases from V and 4 bases from J, with 17 bases between. The CDR3 here is CAWTPEDGAYNEQFF. CDR3 DNA sequence: TGTGCCTGGACCCCTGAGGACGGGGCTTACAATGAGCAGTTCTTC. The full variable domain, in which reference TRBV30 and TRBJ2-1 provide the parts outside the CDR3, is SQTIHQWPATLVQPVGSPLSLECTVEGTSNPNLYWYRQAAGRGLQLLFYSVGIGQISSEVPQNLSASRPQDRQFILSSKKLLLSDSGFYLCAWTPEDGAYNEQFFGPGTRLTVL.